This TCR beta chain was sequenced in a study of blood T cell repertoires in COVID-19 (dated by TCRdb to 2018 to 2021). Context from the whole study: The collaborator samples originated in the United States, Italy and Spain and spanned the acute and convalescent phases of COVID-19. The dataset comprised deeply sampled blood TCRbeta repertoires from subjects exposed to, actively infected with, or recovered from COVID-19. The prospective study material was composed of cDNA or gDNA derived from T cells, B-cell-depleted T cells, or PBMCs. Samples came from the ongoing ImmuneRACE study (first 160 participants) plus 1,254 subjects from 6 global collaborators. Where HLA class I and class II types were available, the types were taken from metadata supplied by the sample provider, not from assay-based typing. Sample metadata almost always included a de-identified subject ID, COVID-19 status, age in years and sex. The repertoires were released in a freely available public database meant as a resource for research on the immune response to SARS-CoV-2. What the research found in general, with its limitations: The quantity of clinical and demographic metadata differed by source and by participant and was supplied without curation.

Clipping removes 4 bases from V and 4 bases from J, with 9 as the unmatched junction base count. There are 15 amino acids in the CDR3, from cysteine to phenylalanine inclusive. Only the CDR3 part of the read is kept: 45 bases, read in frame from the first base. The germline V gene (reference sequence) supplies CDR1 GTSNPN and CDR2 SVGIG. TCRbeta CDR3 regions were amplified from genomic DNA using the immunoSEQ Assay, a bias-controlled multiplex PCR. The authors processed their data as follows. Nucleated cell counts per sample were estimated from amplification of reference gene primers within the assay. To quantify the absolute abundance of each unique TCRbeta CDR3 rearrangement, sequence reads were collapsed and filtered. For each sample, productive Simpson clonality was calculated by taking the square root of Simpson's diversity index across productive rearrangements. What TCRdb holds here is the immuneACCESS table cut down to in-frame rearrangements. Part of the clones is not present; checked against another copy, under half of the missing clones reflect an unresolved V gene, and the others are unexplained. Clone size and V and J calls were adopted from that table, with D and trimming inferred from the DNA. For this sample there are a few hundred thousand clones; roughly 84% appear just once. Roughly 3.6% of the sample goes to the ten largest clones.

In the prospective study, participants were roughly 18 to 95 years old, resided in about two dozen geographic areas of the United States, and were enrolled through a virtual design. In the prospective study, cohorts were assigned on the basis of participant-reported clinical history obtained from a screening survey and a study questionnaire. Recovered participants in ImmuneRACE Cohort 3 were defined as having two consecutive negative NP/OP PCR tests, clearance from a healthcare professional, or resolution of symptoms. Mobile phlebotomists in the prospective study collected whole blood, serum and a nasopharyngeal or oropharyngeal swab from every participant. Prospective study participants could optionally give additional blood draws and questionnaires over an approximately 2-month period. Before DNA extraction, prospective study blood samples were shipped either frozen or at room temperature. This clone occurred once. Which antigen it targets is not known. No clone much larger than this one lies a single base away; base qualities are absent.

The clonotype originates from a man aged 45 to 65 who had recovered from COVID-19. The sequence is built from TRBV30 and TRBJ1-2, and 10 junctional nucleotides match TRBD1. The sample was PBMCs or T cells enriched from blood (not recorded which). Here is the DNA: TGTGCCTGGACCCGAGCGGGGACAGGGGCCTATGGCTACACCTTC. This yields the protein CAWTRAGTGAYGYTF.